This entry lists 32 T cell receptor beta chains sequenced from one sample in a study of blood T cell repertoires in COVID-19. Method: immunoSEQ multiplex PCR; TCRdb's copy keeps in-frame clones and lacks some. The repertoire holds roughly 230,000 clones, 80% to 95% seen once, with 0.83% in the top ten. Sequenced sample: peripheral blood. These receptors all stem from a young man with COVID-19, enrolled during active disease.

In its sample, this clone was seen a few times. J is TRBJ1-2 and V is TRBV5-1; no clear D gene. The CDR3 has 13 residues. CDR1 and CDR2 (germline): SGHRS, YFSETQ. Trimming took 4 bases from V and 8 from J, leaving 15 bases between them. Here the CDR3 reads CASSPDQSEGYTF. The DNA for the CDR3 is TGCGCCAGCAGCCCCGACCAGTCGGAGGGCTACACCTTC. Drawing the rest from reference TRBV5-1 and TRBJ1-2, the complete variable domain is KAGVTQTPRYLIKTRGQQVTLSCSPISGHRSVSWYQQTPGQGLQFLFEYFSETQRNKGNFPGRFSGRQFSNSRSEMNVSTLELGDSALYLCASSPDQSEGYTFGSGTRLTVV.

V gene TRBV19 combines with J gene TRBJ1-5, with 7 bases identical to TRBD1. Germline values: CDR1 LNHDA, CDR2 SQIVND (reference sequence). The CDR3 loop spans 15 amino acids. V lost 6 bases, J lost 0 bases, and 5 bases stayed unmatched. In DNA, the CDR3 is TGTGCCAGTAGAGAGACAGGGCTTAGCAATCAGCCCCAGCATTTT. Encoded protein: CASRETGLSNQPQHF.

The table lists this clone with a count of one. The chain has TRBV2 and TRBJ1-1; D gene ambiguous. Germline values: CDR1 SNHLY, CDR2 FYNNEI. The CDR3 loop spans 14 amino acids. Trimming cost V 3 bases and J 0 bases, with 8 bases left between them. The DNA of the CDR3 is TGTGCCAGCAGTGACCGGGTCATGAACACTGAAGCTTTCTTT. It yields the protein CASSDRVMNTEAFF.

This rearrangement joins TRBV5-6 to TRBJ1-2; maybe TRBD1 (5 bases). CDR3 length: 13 residues. V was shortened by 1 base and J by 4 bases, with 8 bases between the two germline ends. The V gene's germline CDR1 is SGHDT and CDR2 YYEEEE. This CDR3 reads CASSLTGSYGYTF. CDR3 DNA sequence: TGTGCCAGCAGCTTGACAGGATCCTATGGCTACACCTTC.

The chain combines TRBV6-5 with TRBJ1-2, with TRBD1 matching 7 bases. The CDR3 totals 16 residues. Germline values: CDR1 MNHEY, CDR2 SVGAGI. J lost 7 bases, V lost 0 bases, and 11 bases had no gene match. The CDR3 protein is CASSYSPRGTASGYTF. As DNA, the CDR3 is TGTGCCAGCAGTTACTCCCCTAGAGGGACAGCGTCTGGCTACACCTTC.

The genes are TRBV5-1 and TRBJ1-1, with D perhaps TRBD1 (5 bases). The CDR3 extends over 14 amino acids. Trimming left V 1 base short and J 1 base short, with 8 bases between. Germline V gene sequence: CDR1 SGHRS, CDR2 YFSETQ. The CDR3, as DNA: TGCGCCAGCAGCTTGCGACAGAGGAACACTGAAGCTTTCTTT. This codes for CASSLRQRNTEAFF.

Only a few counts were recorded for this clone. The chain carries TRBV2 and TRBJ1-1; TRBD1 matches 7 bases. Germline values: CDR1 SNHLY, CDR2 FYNNEI. This CDR3 region has 11 residues. The J segment lost 8 bases and the V segment lost 6 bases, leaving 3 bases of the junction unmatched. CDR3 residues: CASRSTGEAFF. The CDR3 DNA reads as TGTGCCAGCAGATCGACAGGGGAAGCTTTCTTT.

This sequence joins TRBV5-5 and TRBJ1-1; D call uncertain. V lost 3 bases, J lost 5 bases, and 17 bases lay in between. Germline CDR1 and CDR2: SGHKS and YYEKEE (reference sequence). The CDR3 consists of 15 residues. The CDR3 is CASSSRTYHGTEAFF. CDR3 bases: TGTGCCAGCAGCTCCAGAACATACCATGGTACTGAAGCTTTCTTT.

This chain joins TRBV14 and TRBJ1-2; 7 positions agree with TRBD1. The CDR3 covers 14 residues. The J segment lost 1 base and the V segment lost 4 bases, leaving 3 bases of the junction unmatched. Germline V gene data show CDR1 as SGHDN and CDR2 as FVKESK. The CDR3 loop reads CASSLYRGNYGYTF. The CDR3 coding sequence is TGTGCCAGCAGCCTCTACAGGGGTAACTATGGCTACACCTTC. Full variable domain (rest looked up from reference TRBV14 and TRBJ1-2): EAGVTQFPSHSVIEKGQTVTLRCDPISGHDNLYWYRRVMGKEIKFLLHFVKESKQDESGMPNNRFLAERTGGTYSTLKVQPAELEDSGVYFCASSLYRGNYGYTFGSGTRLTVV.

This chain uses TRBV27 with TRBJ2-7, with 12 bases fitting TRBD1. Germline values: CDR1 MNHEY, CDR2 SMNVEV (reference sequence). With 7 bases clipped from V and 4 bases from J, the junction kept 11 bases outside the gene matches. The CDR3 loop spans 16 amino acids. The CDR3 region has the DNA TGTGCCAGCAATCCGTCCGGGACAGGGGGCCAATACGAGCAGTACTTC. This encodes CASNPSGTGGQYEQYF.

The chain carries TRBV5-1 and TRBJ1-1; 9 nucleotides match TRBD1. The CDR3 sequence is 16 residues long. The V segment lost 4 bases and the J segment 4 bases; nucleotides outside the gene matches: 11. In germline, CDR1 is SGHRS, CDR2 YFSETQ. CDR3 nucleotide sequence: TGCGCCAGCAGCGTTGGGTGGGGACAGGGTCGCACTGAAGCTTTCTTT. It codes for CASSVGWGQGRTEAFF.

The chain uses TRBV6-2 or TRBV6-3 and TRBJ1-4; 8 positions match TRBD1. From germline, CDR1 is MNHEY and CDR2 SVGEGT. V dropped 5 bases and J dropped 3; count of bases not matched to a gene: 8. The CDR3 is made up of 16 amino acids. CDR3 coding DNA: TGTGCCAGCAGTAGGACAGGGTACCCGGCTAATGAAAAACTGTTTTTT. Protein product: CASSRTGYPANEKLFF.

The chain has TRBV7-9 and TRBJ1-1, with D perhaps TRBD1 (5 bases). V was pared by 5 bases and J by 1 base, with 14 bases between. The CDR3 runs 15 residues. The germline CDR1 and CDR2 sequences are SEHNR and FQNEAQ (reference sequence). CDR3 nucleotides: TGTGCCAGCAGCCCTACTACAGGATCGAACACTGAAGCTTTCTTT. Its protein is CASSPTTGSNTEAFF.

V gene TRBV6-5 combines with J gene TRBJ1-2; the match to TRBD1 covers 7 bases. Looked up from germline, CDR1 is MNHEY and CDR2 is SVGAGI. The length of the CDR3 is 13 residues. V lost 8 bases and J lost 8; bases outside the gene matches: 11. The CDR3 region is CASAPSGGKGYTF. CDR3 DNA sequence: TGTGCCAGCGCCCCTTCAGGGGGAAAAGGCTACACCTTC.

The genes are TRBV2 and TRBJ1-5, with 9 positions matching TRBD1. Germline V gene lookup returns CDR1 SNHLY and CDR2 FYNNEI. The CDR3 has 15 residues. V trimming: 6 bases; J trimming: 4 bases; junction bases outside the gene matches: 7. The CDR3 nucleotides are TGTGCCAGCAGCCCACAGGGGGCGGTGAATCAGCCCCAGCATTTT. It translates to CASSPQGAVNQPQHF.

This clone was seen a single time. The gene calls are TRBV4-1 and TRBJ1-2, with 9 bases fitting TRBD1. This CDR3 spans 13 amino acids. V was clipped by 6 bases and J by 7 bases; unmatched bases: 6. CDR1 and CDR2 (germline): MGHRA, YSYEKL. CDR3 DNA: TGCGCCAGCAGGCACGGACAGGGGCCTGGCTACACCTTC. Amino acids: CASRHGQGPGYTF.

The chain uses TRBV10-3 and TRBJ2-5; D unclear. V lost 0 bases, J lost 2 bases, and 7 bases lay in between. The CDR3 totals 14 residues. The germline V gene encodes CDR1 ENHRY and CDR2 SYGVKD. CDR3 protein: CAISESVSQETQYF. Written as DNA, the CDR3 is TGTGCCATCAGTGAGTCGGTCAGTCAAGAGACCCAGTACTTC.

The chain combines TRBV19 with TRBJ2-7; TRBD1 agrees at 11 bases. V lost 6 bases, J lost 4 bases, and 2 bases stayed unmatched. Germline V gene sequence: CDR1 LNHDA, CDR2 SQIVND (reference sequence). The CDR3 contains 13 residues. In nucleotides, the CDR3 is TGTGCCAGTAGGGGGACAGGGGGGTACGAGCAGTACTTC. It specifies CASRGTGGYEQYF.

The chain has TRBV7-9 and TRBJ1-1, with 9 nucleotides matching TRBD1. Germline V lookup: CDR1 SEHNR, CDR2 FQNEAQ (reference sequence). The CDR3 length is 16 residues. The V gene end was trimmed by 4 bases and the J gene end by 2 bases; junction bases not matched to a gene: 8. This CDR3 reads CASSSGQGGTNTEAFF. For the CDR3, the DNA is TGTGCCAGCAGCTCGGGACAGGGAGGGACTAACACTGAAGCTTTCTTT.

The rearrangement links TRBV7-6 to TRBJ2-5; no firm D call. Between the trimmed V and J ends, which lost 1 base and 2 bases, there was a span of 8 bases. Germline V gene sequence: CDR1 SGHVS, CDR2 FNYEAQ. The CDR3 runs 14 residues. CDR3 nucleotides: TGTGCCAGCAGCTTAGTGCAGCGACAAGAGACCCAGTACTTC. It translates to CASSLVQRQETQYF.

The J gene is TRBJ1-2, the V gene TRBV18; 7 bases fit TRBD1. This CDR3 contains 16 residues. Germline-derived CDR1 and CDR2 are KGHSH and LQKENI. V shed 6 bases and J 1 base; nucleotides not matched to a gene: 11. This chain's CDR3 is CASSPDRDVGNYGYTF. The CDR3 nucleotides read TGTGCCAGCTCCCCCGACAGGGATGTCGGTAACTATGGCTACACCTTC.

The V and J genes are TRBV9 and TRBJ1-5; the match to TRBD1 covers 8 bases. The CDR3 has 15 residues. V lost 4 bases and J lost 0; bases outside the gene matches: 3. Germline CDR1 SGDLS, CDR2 YYNGEE. In DNA form, the CDR3 reads TGTGCCAGCAGCACAGGACAGGGTAGCAATCAGCCCCAGCATTTT. Translated: CASSTGQGSNQPQHF.

The rearrangement joins TRBV27 to TRBJ1-2, with 12 nucleotides matching TRBD1. This CDR3 comprises 16 residues. V lost 0 bases, J lost 4 bases, and 3 bases stayed unmatched. From germline, CDR1 is MNHEY and CDR2 SMNVEV (reference sequence). CDR3 DNA sequence: TGTGCCAGCAGTTTATCGGGACAGGGGGCTGTCTATGGCTACACCTTC. Translating gives CASSLSGQGAVYGYTF.

J is TRBJ1-1 and V is TRBV6-2 or TRBV6-3; 8 nucleotides agree with TRBD1. This CDR3 spans 18 amino acids. Per the germline V gene, CDR1 is MNHEY and CDR2 is SVGEGT. V lost 0 bases and J lost 3; bases outside the gene matches: 12. The CDR3 spells CASSYSAAGTGLHTEAFF. DNA of the CDR3: TGTGCCAGCAGTTACTCGGCGGCGGGGACAGGCTTACACACTGAAGCTTTCTTT.

The J gene is TRBJ1-2, the V gene TRBV29-1; tentative D call: TRBD1 (6 bases). The germline V gene has CDR1 SQVTM and CDR2 ANQGSEA. V lost 5 bases and J lost 4, with 8 bases in between. The CDR3 consists of 11 residues. The CDR3, as DNA: TGCAGCGTTTTGGACAGCTATGGCTACACCTTC. It yields the protein CSVLDSYGYTF.

This sequence joins TRBV5-4 and TRBJ2-7; TRBD2 matches at 15 bases. Per germline, CDR1 SGHNT and CDR2 YYREEE (reference sequence). J gave up 0 bases and V 5 bases, and 12 bases lay outside the gene matches. CDR3 size: 19 residues. CDR3 nucleotide sequence: TGTGCCAGCAGTTCCGGCTGGACTAGCGGGGGGGCAAGCTCCTACGAGCAGTACTTC. It translates to CASSSGWTSGGASSYEQYF.

The CDR3 DNA reads as TGTGCCAGCAGCTTAGATCCGTTCGGTTACACTGAAGCTTTCTTT. This gives the protein CASSLDPFGYTEAFF. This chain links TRBV11-2 with TRBJ1-1; D call uncertain. Deletions cut 0 bases from V and 3 bases from J, with 11 bases between. Germline V CDR1 and CDR2: SGHAT, FQNNGV. CDR3 length: 15 amino acids.

The chain links TRBV11-3 to TRBJ1-2; unclear D gene. Trimming took off 5 bases at V and 3 bases at J, with 16 bases between the two ends. CDR3 length: 15 amino acids. Germline assignment: CDR1 SGHNT and CDR2 YENEEA. The CDR3 reads CASSQRRAEDYGYTF. CDR3 DNA sequence: TGTGCCAGCAGCCAGAGGAGGGCAGAGGACTATGGCTACACCTTC.

The rearrangement joins TRBV27 to TRBJ1-6; a weak D match, TRBD1 (6 bases). The V gene lost 4 bases and the J gene lost 8 bases, with 6 bases spanning the gap. The V gene's germline CDR1 is MNHEY and CDR2 SMNVEV (reference sequence). There are 12 residues in the CDR3. CDR3 amino acids: CASSSGDSPLHF. The CDR3, as DNA: TGTGCCAGCAGTTCAGGGGATTCACCCCTCCACTTT.

V gene TRBV12-5 combines with J gene TRBJ1-1; D gene unclear. Germline V lookup: CDR1 LGHNT, CDR2 FRNRAP. The CDR3 extends over 13 amino acids. V was trimmed by 5 bases and J by 3 bases, leaving 10 bases between them. DNA for the CDR3: TGTGCTAGTGGTATCGAGGTTTACACTGAAGCTTTCTTT. It specifies CASGIEVYTEAFF.

This chain links TRBV19 with TRBJ1-5; possible D gene TRBD1, 6 bases. Trimming took 5 bases from V and 4 from J, leaving 18 bases between them. This CDR3 has 16 amino acids. Germline V gene data show CDR1 as LNHDA and CDR2 as SQIVND (reference sequence). The CDR3 DNA sequence: TGTGCCAGTAGTCCTTGGGGGCGCCAATTGAATCAGCCCCAGCATTTT. This gives the protein CASSPWGRQLNQPQHF.

The V call is TRBV4-2, the J call TRBJ1-5, with D possibly being TRBD1 (6 bases). This CDR3 comprises 16 residues. V lost 0 bases and J 5 bases, leaving 14 bases between the germline ends. The germline CDR1 and CDR2 sequences are LGHNA and YNFKEQ. The CDR3 DNA sequence: TGTGCCAGCAGCCAAGACCGGGGGGCGTATGATCAGCCCCAGCATTTT. This sequence encodes CASSQDRGAYDQPQHF.